What follows is one T cell receptor beta chain and its context. This specimen comes from a study of Ad26.COV2.S vaccination and SARS-CoV-2 variants. Study in general: In the study, Ad26.COV2.S was injected intramuscularly once, or twice 56 days apart.

The treatment: some 20 received Ad26.COV2.S at low or high dose, single or two shots; roughly 5 received placebo; per-sample allocation not given. Specimen acquisition occurred on day 63 following the initial vaccine or placebo injection. Repertoires were generated with immunoSEQ multiplex PCR, while TCRdb's copy carries only in-frame clones and drops some. In the table there are about 460,000 clones, 89% of which are singletons. V was pared by 9 bases and J by 5 bases, with 2 bases of the junction left unmatched. CDR1 is LNHDA, CDR2 SQIVND, per germline (reference sequence). The CDR3 is made up of 12 amino acids.

The origin of this receptor is a person between 18 and 65 years old who received the Ad26.COV2.S COVID-19 vaccine or a placebo. The source was peripheral blood, collected in a trial of Ad26.COV2.S vaccine versus placebo. The chain carries TRBV19 and TRBJ1-1, with 11 nucleotides matching TRBD1. The CDR3 here is CARGDRGTEAFF. The DNA for the CDR3 is TGTGCCAGAGGGGACAGGGGGACTGAAGCTTTCTTT.